The clone carrying this T cell receptor (beta chain) was seen only a few times. As yet, its antigen is unknown. CDR1 and CDR2 from the germline V gene are DFQATT and SNEGSKA (reference sequence). V gave up 6 bases and J gave up 10 bases, with 19 bases separating them. This CDR3 comprises 13 residues. Patients were excluded for uncontrolled infection, other autoimmune disease, pregnancy or lactation. Orbital computed tomography, thyroid ultrasound, serum thyroxine and TRAb, and clinical symptoms together informed the diagnoses. The data are from a study of T cells in Graves' hyperthyroidism and ophthalmopathy. Study-wide points: Ophthalmopathy was model-predicted a median around 6.7 months pre-onset.

Authors of the study amplified TCR beta CDR3 regions from RNA transcripts. First-round RT-PCR of the TCR CDR3 relied on the HTBI primer set. TCRdb passed the multiplex PCR reads through MiXCR, listing each CDR3 protein once. The sample carries roughly 570,000 distinct CDR3 sequences, 46% recorded once. The sequenced material came from peripheral blood or thyroid tissue (not recorded which). The gene calls are TRBV20-1 and TRBJ2-1; D ambiguous. The receptor's source is a woman younger than 35 with Graves' hyperthyroidism. The CDR3 DNA sequence: TGCAGTGCCCAAATAGCCGACGGTGGGGAGCAGTTCTTC. Protein product: CSAQIADGGEQFF.